This entry lists 29 T cell receptor beta chains sequenced from one sample in a study of immune heterogeneity within non-small cell lung tumors. Each sample used around 600 ng of genomic DNA from bulk tumor tissue. Biopsies that were spaced far apart were taken, several per primary tumor, during surgery. Undergoing curative surgery were patients whose non-small cell lung cancer was untreated and newly diagnosed. Using 32 V and 13 J primers, multiplex PCR amplified TCR beta CDR3. One entry per CDR3 protein, called by TCRdb with MiXCR from the multiplex PCR reads. Of roughly 15,000 distinct CDR3 sequences listed, 25% to 35% were seen once; the top ten hold 13% to 15%. Sequencing input: lung tumor tissue. These TCRs come from a woman aged 45-65 years with non-small cell lung cancer.

On this clonotype itself: A single base separates this from a much larger clone, so it may be a read error. The chain combines TRBV2 with TRBJ2-2; 9 bases map to TRBD1. Trimming at V came to 8 bases and at J to 9 bases, leaving 13 bases not matched to a gene. This CDR3 has 15 residues. Germline V gene data show CDR1 as SNHLY and CDR2 as FYNNEI. The CDR3 sequence: CASGPGQGRTRELFF. CDR3 sequence (DNA): TGTGCCAGCGGACCGGGACAGGGACGAACCAGGGAGCTGTTTTTT.

This clonotype was recorded a few times. The genes are TRBV4-2 and TRBJ1-2; tentatively, D is TRBD1 (6 bases). This CDR3 region has 14 residues. From germline, CDR1 is LGHNA and CDR2 YNFKEQ. The V end lost 2 bases, the J end lost 5 bases, and 12 bases lay between the germline ends. CDR3 in amino acids: CASSQTGTPYGYTF. CDR3 DNA: TGTGCCAGCAGCCAAACCGGGACACCATATGGCTACACCTTC.

This clonotype was counted only a few times. V is TRBV20-1 and J is TRBJ2-2, with no clear D. The CDR3 is 15 residues long. Germline loops: CDR1 DFQATT, CDR2 SNEGSKA (reference sequence). V lost 0 bases to trimming and J lost 4 bases, with 12 bases between them. The CDR3 loop reads CSARDLESSTGELFF. CDR3 nucleotide sequence: TGCAGTGCTAGAGATTTGGAGAGTTCCACCGGGGAGCTGTTTTTT.

The rearrangement uses TRBV7-3 and TRBJ2-7; D is unresolved. Germline V gene sequence: CDR1 SGHTA, CDR2 FQGTGA. With 3 bases removed from V and 7 bases from J, the gap between germline ends came to 7 bases. This CDR3 is built from 11 residues. The CDR3 spells CASSFWGEQYF. CDR3 bases: TGTGCCAGCAGCTTCTGGGGTGAGCAGTACTTC. Full variable domain (remainder filled in from reference TRBV7-3 and TRBJ2-7): GAGVSQTPSNKVTEKGKYVELRCDPISGHTALYWYRQSLGQGPEFLIYFQGTGAADDSGLPNDRFFAVRPEGSVSTLKIQRTERGDSAVYLCASSFWGEQYFGPGTRLTVT.

In its sample, this clonotype was seen a few times. The chain's CDR3 is CASSPRNSNIQYF. The CDR3 DNA is TGTGCCAGCAGCCCCAGGAACTCAAACATTCAGTACTTC. The chain couples TRBV11-3 to TRBJ2-4; D gene ambiguous. CDR3 length: 13 amino acids. Germline-derived CDR1 and CDR2 are SGHNT and YENEEA. The V gene lost 5 bases and the J gene lost 6 bases, with 11 bases spanning the gap. Complete variable domain (other parts from reference TRBV11-3 and TRBJ2-4): EAGVVQSPRYKIIEKKQPVAFWCNPISGHNTLYWYLQNLGQGPELLIRYENEEAVDDSQLPKDRFSAERLKGVDSTLKIQPAELGDSAVYLCASSPRNSNIQYFGAGTRLSVL.

This clonotype was observed a few times. The genes are TRBV6-1 and TRBJ1-2, with a weak D call TRBD1 (6 bases). V lost 6 bases and J lost 5, with 22 bases in between. CDR1 and CDR2 (germline): MNHNS, SASEGT. The CDR3 loop spans 16 amino acids. This chain's CDR3 is CASSSFGGRGSYGYTF. In DNA, the CDR3 is TGTGCCAGCAGCTCCTTCGGTGGCAGGGGTTCGTATGGCTACACCTTC.

In this sample, this clonotype turned up many times. The V gene is TRBV9, the J gene TRBJ1-1; D remains ambiguous. Per the germline V gene, CDR1 is SGDLS and CDR2 is YYNGEE. This CDR3 spans 13 amino acids. The V gene lost 1 base and the J gene lost 0 bases, with 4 bases spanning the gap. CDR3: CASSVQVNTEAFF. DNA for the CDR3: TGTGCCAGCAGCGTACAGGTGAACACTGAAGCTTTCTTT.

This clonotype was counted between two and nine times. The chain combines TRBV28 with TRBJ1-5; TRBD1 aligns across 9 bases. The germline V gene encodes CDR1 MDHEN and CDR2 SYDVKM. V trimming: 5 bases; J trimming: 3 bases; junction bases outside the gene matches: 5. This CDR3 contains 15 residues. CDR3 sequence reads: CASSTGQGFNQPQHF. CDR3 coding DNA: TGTGCCAGCAGTACGGGACAGGGATTCAATCAGCCCCAGCATTTT.

In its sample, this clonotype is medium-sized. The chain uses TRBV12-3 or TRBV12-4 and TRBJ2-7; weak D call: TRBD1 (6 bases). The CDR3 totals 14 residues. V dropped 4 bases and J dropped 3 bases, with 13 bases sitting between them. CDR3 amino acids: CASSSQQGVYEQYF. As DNA, the CDR3 is TGTGCCAGCAGTTCTCAACAGGGAGTCTACGAGCAGTACTTC.

Notes on this clonotype: This may come from a read error, since a much larger clone is one base off. V usage is TRBV12-3 or TRBV12-4 and J usage is TRBJ2-2; tentative D call: TRBD1 (6 bases). Trimming shortened V by 3 bases and J by 8 bases, and 16 bases separated the two germline ends. This CDR3 is 15 amino acids long. CDR3 in DNA: TGTGCCAGCAGTTTTCGGGTGCTCGACAGGGGGGAGCTGTTTTTT. Protein: CASSFRVLDRGELFF.

The chain combines TRBV6-1 with TRBJ2-3; 8 bases map to TRBD2. The ends lost 2 bases at V and 6 bases at J; junction bases unmatched: 7. CDR1 is MNHNS and CDR2 is SASEGT in the germline V gene. The CDR3 has 15 amino acids. The CDR3 loop reads CASSEMGTRLDTQYF. Written as DNA, the CDR3 is TGTGCCAGCAGTGAAATGGGGACTAGACTTGATACGCAGTATTTT.

Note on this clonotype: A much bigger clone sits one base away, suggesting this may be a read error. This rearrangement joins TRBV6-4 to TRBJ2-1; TRBD2 aligns across 8 bases. The germline CDR1 and CDR2 sequences are MRHNA and SNTAGT. V was clipped by 4 bases and J by 3 bases; unmatched bases: 17. CDR3 length: 19 amino acids. CDR3 amino acids: CASSAAGGVGERDYNEQFF. Written as DNA, the CDR3 is TGTGCCAGCAGTGCCGCCGGGGGGGTTGGAGAGAGAGACTACAATGAGCAGTTCTTC.

This clonotype has only a few counts. This chain links TRBV3-1 with TRBJ1-2; a weak D match, TRBD1 (6 bases). V was pared by 3 bases and J by 4 bases, with 12 bases between. Germline V gene data show CDR1 as LGHDT and CDR2 as YNNKEL (reference sequence). The CDR3 spans 14 residues. The CDR3 loop reads CASSHGGLGYGYTF. The DNA of the CDR3 is TGTGCCAGCAGCCACGGGGGGCTAGGCTATGGCTACACCTTC.

V usage is TRBV4-1 and J usage is TRBJ2-7; the D gene could be TRBD1 or TRBD2 (6 bases each). CDR3 length equals 15 residues. CDR1 and CDR2 from the germline V gene are MGHRA and YSYEKL. Trimming shortened V by 4 bases and J by 2 bases, and 15 bases separated the two germline ends. This CDR3 reads CASSRQQGGTYEQYF. The CDR3 nucleotides are TGCGCCAGCAGCCGACAACAGGGAGGCACCTACGAGCAGTACTTC.

The chain couples TRBV4-1 to TRBJ2-5; D may be TRBD2 (7 bases). Trimming removed 1 base at V and 3 bases at J, with 12 bases between. The CDR3 is made up of 15 amino acids. The germline gives CDR1 MGHRA, CDR2 YSYEKL. CDR3 in DNA: TGCGCCAGCAGCCAAGCAGAGGGGGGGAAAGAGACCCAGTACTTC. This encodes CASSQAEGGKETQYF.

This clonotype is deemed medium-sized. The genes are TRBV2 and TRBJ2-7, with TRBD1 identical over 11 bases. In germline, CDR1 is SNHLY, CDR2 FYNNEI. V lost 4 bases to trimming and J lost 6 bases; unmatched junction nucleotides: 11. The CDR3 is 16 residues long. The DNA of the CDR3 is TGTGCCAGCAGTGTACGGATCGTGGGGACAGGGGGCGAGCAGTACTTC. Protein product: CASSVRIVGTGGEQYF.

This clonotype is medium-sized by share. The V gene is TRBV2, the J gene TRBJ2-7; 11 nucleotides agree with TRBD2. V shed 6 bases, J shed 0 bases, and the junction held 16 bases outside the gene matches. The CDR3 sequence is 19 residues long. Germline V lookup: CDR1 SNHLY, CDR2 FYNNEI. CDR3 amino acids: CASRKWLAGGPLSSYEQYF. DNA of the CDR3: TGTGCCAGCAGAAAATGGCTAGCGGGAGGACCCCTGAGCTCCTACGAGCAGTACTTC.

About this clonotype: This is likely a read error, given that the CDR3 carries no conserved phenylalanine or tryptophan at its end. V gene TRBV19 combines with J gene TRBJ2-1, with 10 nucleotides matching TRBD2. Per the germline V gene, CDR1 is LNHDA and CDR2 is SQIVND (reference sequence). J gave up 6 bases and V 4 bases, and 6 bases lay outside the gene matches. The CDR3 sequence is 15 residues long. The CDR3 DNA reads as TGTGCCAGTAGTAGTCAAAGCGGGAGGGGCAATGAGCAGTTCTTA. Translation: CASSSQSGRGNEQFL.

In nucleotides, the CDR3 is TGTGCCTGCTCAAAAAGGGGGGCTGGAAACACCATATATTTT. Protein: CACSKRGAGNTIYF. The chain links TRBV30 to TRBJ1-3; a weak D match, TRBD1 (6 bases). Trimming left V 6 bases short and J 2 bases short, with 14 bases between. Per germline, CDR1 GTSNPN and CDR2 SVGIG (reference sequence). The CDR3 is made up of 14 amino acids.

This clonotype was seen at least ten times. The V and J genes are TRBV28 and TRBJ1-4; 8 bases are shared with TRBD1. Germline V CDR1 and CDR2: MDHEN, SYDVKM. Trimming cost V 7 bases and J 9 bases; bases outside gene matches: 10. The CDR3 is 14 amino acids. CDR3 amino acids: CASTLRDRRQKLFF. CDR3 sequence (DNA): TGTGCCAGCACCCTCCGGGACAGGCGGCAAAAACTGTTTTTT.

In its sample, this clonotype is medium-sized. The chain joins TRBV10-3 to TRBJ2-7; TRBD1 agrees at 11 bases. After removal of 6 bases from V and 7 bases from J, the junction contained 8 bases not matched to a gene. Per germline, CDR1 ENHRY and CDR2 SYGVKD. The CDR3 covers 14 residues. CDR3 sequence reads: CAIRAGTGGREQYF. In nucleotides, the CDR3 is TGTGCCATCAGAGCCGGGACAGGGGGACGGGAGCAGTACTTC.

This clonotype has a count of ten or more. The rearrangement links TRBV2 to TRBJ2-4; no clear D. Trimming cost V 6 bases and J 1 base, with 13 bases left between them. The CDR3 is 15 amino acids. Germline CDR1 SNHLY, CDR2 FYNNEI. The CDR3 DNA sequence: TGTGCCAGCAGGCGTAACCAGGAGGCCAAAAACATTCAGTACTTC. Its translation: CASRRNQEAKNIQYF.

The sample holds many counts of this clonotype. The J gene is TRBJ1-5, the V gene TRBV15; D gene ambiguous. Germline V gene sequence: CDR1 LNHNV, CDR2 YYDKDF (reference sequence). This CDR3 is built from 15 residues. Trimming removed 7 bases at V and 0 bases at J, with 13 bases between. The CDR3 region is CATTPEAYSNQPQHF. The DNA for the CDR3 is TGTGCCACCACCCCGGAGGCGTATAGCAATCAGCCCCAGCATTTT.

This clonotype occurred many times. The V and J genes are TRBV12-3 or TRBV12-4 and TRBJ2-7, with D unresolved. Trimming stripped 3 bases from V and 2 bases from J, with 5 bases between. The CDR3 spans 12 residues. CDR3 DNA: TGTGCCAGCAGTTTCGACACCTACGAGCAGTACTTC. Amino acids: CASSFDTYEQYF.

This clonotype was observed many times. This chain uses TRBV6-1 with TRBJ2-2, with 10 bases that match TRBD2. Per germline, CDR1 MNHNS and CDR2 SASEGT. CDR3 length equals 16 residues. V trimming: 5 bases; J trimming: 7 bases; junction bases outside the gene matches: 10. The CDR3 DNA reads TGTGCCAGCAGTTCCCTCGAGCGGGGGGGCGGCGGGGAGCTGTTTTTT. The encoded protein is CASSSLERGGGGELFF.

The table lists this clonotype with many counts. The rearrangement joins TRBV6-1 to TRBJ1-1; 8 bases agree with TRBD1. The V and J ends lost 6 bases and 4 bases, in that order; junction bases with no gene match: 7. Germline loops: CDR1 MNHNS, CDR2 SASEGT. The CDR3 has 14 amino acids. The CDR3 sequence is CASRTGERGTEAFF. CDR3 DNA: TGTGCCAGCAGGACAGGGGAGCGTGGCACTGAAGCTTTCTTT.

The chain carries TRBV7-9 and TRBJ1-1; D is ambiguous. From germline, CDR1 is SEHNR and CDR2 FQNEAQ (reference sequence). Trimming pared 5 bases from V and 1 base from J, leaving 8 bases between. CDR3 length: 13 amino acids. In nucleotides, the CDR3 is TGTGCCAGCAGCGTGACACGGAACACTGAAGCTTTCTTT. Translated, it gives CASSVTRNTEAFF.

The chain is built from TRBV28 and TRBJ1-5; D gene uncertain. The CDR3 sequence is 15 residues long. Germline-derived CDR1 and CDR2 are MDHEN and SYDVKM. V lost 7 bases and J lost 2, with 15 bases in between. In nucleotides, the CDR3 is TGTGCCAGCATGTGGGCAGGTGGCCGCAATCAGCCCCAGCATTTT. It translates to CASMWAGGRNQPQHF.

This clonotype occurred a few times. A much larger clone differs by one base, so this may be a read error. In this CDR3 the conserved last residue, phenylalanine or tryptophan, is missing, so a read error is likely. The chain is built from TRBV7-2 and TRBJ2-7, with TRBD1 identical over 8 bases. This CDR3 contains 13 residues. V was pared by 4 bases and J by 6 bases, with 5 bases of the junction left unmatched. CDR1 and CDR2 (germline): SGHTA, FQGNSA. The DNA of the CDR3 is TGTGCCAGCAGCTCCCAGGGGGCGGGCGAGCAGTACCTC. This translates into CASSSQGAGEQYL.